The rows below give T cell receptor beta chains drawn from one sample of a study of blood T cell repertoires in COVID-19. Libraries were prepared by immunoSEQ multiplex PCR; TCRdb keeps only in-frame clonotypes and omits some of them. This sample carries some 170,000 clones, 75% to 80% of them seen once, and the ten largest clones take 8.6%. Sequenced: peripheral blood. The receptors come from a woman between 45 and 65 years old with active or convalescent COVID-19. The CDR3 runs from the conserved cysteine through the conserved F or W. A D gene is named only where the DNA matches it firmly. Expanded clones are given a class, and other clones once, few, many or no size at all.

TRBV19	once	TRBJ1-5	TRBD1	CASSRTGYSNQPQHF	TGTGCCAGTAGCCGGACAGGGTATAGCAATCAGCCCCAGCATTTT
TRBV9	NA	TRBJ1-2	NA	CASSARRGGEGGYTF	TGTGCCAGCAGCGCCCGAAGGGGGGGGGAGGGAGGCTACACCTTC
TRBV18	few	TRBJ1-2	TRBD1	CASSSSDRTSGYTF	TGTGCCAGCTCTTCCTCGGACAGGACCAGTGGCTACACCTTC
TRBV11-2	NA	TRBJ2-2	TRBD1	CASSLGGQSPNTGELFF	TGTGCCAGCAGCTTAGGGGGACAGAGCCCGAACACCGGGGAGCTGTTTTTT
TRBV29-1	NA	TRBJ2-3	NA	CSTKERRGTDTQYF	TGCAGCACGAAGGAACGGAGGGGAACAGATACGCAGTATTTT
TRBV9	once	TRBJ2-2	TRBD1	CASSDGQGGNTGELFF	TGTGCCAGCAGCGACGGACAGGGCGGTAACACCGGGGAGCTGTTTTTT
TRBV2	NA	TRBJ1-2	TRBD1	CASSAQGDGGYTF	TGTGCCAGCAGCGCCCAGGGGGATGGTGGCTACACCTTC
TRBV28	NA	TRBJ2-2	TRBD1	CASSLQGANTGELFF	TGTGCCAGCAGTTTACAGGGGGCGAACACCGGGGAGCTGTTTTTT
TRBV7-2	NA	TRBJ1-2	TRBD1	CASSPHRQGNGYTF	TGTGCCAGCAGCCCGCACCGACAGGGGAACGGCTACACCTTC
TRBV6-2/TRBV6-3	NA	TRBJ2-2	TRBD2	CASSYGGGYTGELFF	TGTGCCAGCAGTTATGGCGGGGGGTACACCGGGGAGCTGTTTTTT
TRBV2	NA	TRBJ1-5	NA	CASSERVDNQPQHF	TGTGCCAGCAGTGAACGGGTAGACAATCAGCCCCAGCATTTT
TRBV29-1	NA	TRBJ1-1	TRBD1	CSVGRGLRTEAFF	TGCAGCGTTGGGAGGGGGCTTAGGACTGAAGCTTTCTTT
TRBV11-2	NA	TRBJ1-6	NA	CASSLSETYNSPLHF	TGTGCCAGCAGCTTGTCCGAGACCTATAATTCACCCCTCCACTTT
TRBV2	NA	TRBJ2-7	NA	CASIPRQGGEQYF	TGTGCCAGCATTCCCAGACAGGGAGGCGAGCAGTACTTC
TRBV9	few	TRBJ1-4	TRBD1	CASSPRGRLGNEKLFF	TGTGCCAGCAGCCCCAGGGGGAGGCTGGGTAATGAAAAACTGTTTTTT
TRBV14	few	TRBJ2-1	TRBD1	CASSLEQGTEQFF	TGTGCCAGCAGCCTCGAACAGGGGACTGAGCAGTTCTTC
TRBV19	NA	TRBJ1-2	NA	CASSIAPGNYGYTF	TGTGCCAGTAGTATAGCACCAGGGAACTATGGCTACACCTTC
TRBV7-8	NA	TRBJ1-1	NA	CASSTPGVAFF	TGTGCCAGCAGCACCCCGGGTGTGGCTTTCTTT
TRBV3-1/TRBV3-2	once	TRBJ2-1	TRBD2	CASSHGTFSGREFF	TGTGCCAGCAGCCACGGTACGTTTAGCGGGAGGGAGTTCTTC
TRBV28	NA	TRBJ1-5	TRBD1	CASSYGTGRRSNQPQHF	TGTGCCAGCAGCTACGGGACAGGGCGAAGAAGCAATCAGCCCCAGCATTTT
TRBV30	once	TRBJ1-1	TRBD1	CAWSSRGESEAFF	TGTGCCTGGAGTTCCAGGGGGGAGTCTGAAGCTTTCTTT
TRBV7-2	NA	TRBJ2-2	NA	CASSLYLNTGELFF	TGTGCCAGCAGCTTATATCTGAACACCGGGGAGCTGTTTTTT
TRBV5-1	once	TRBJ1-4	NA	CASSLVGAANEKLFF	TGCGCCAGCAGCTTGGTAGGGGCTGCTAATGAAAAACTGTTTTTT
TRBV20-1	NA	TRBJ2-7	TRBD2	CSASGGGMDYEQYF	TGCAGTGCTAGTGGGGGGGGAATGGACTACGAGCAGTACTTC
TRBV29-1	NA	TRBJ1-2	NA	CSVDRVGRPGYTF	TGCAGCGTTGACAGGGTGGGTAGGCCTGGCTACACCTTC
TRBV30	NA	TRBJ1-1	NA	CAWNIPTAMNTEAFF	TGTGCCTGGAACATACCGACAGCTATGAACACTGAAGCTTTCTTT
TRBV29-1	NA	TRBJ1-5	NA	CSVEDRQGPQPQHF	TGCAGCGTTGAAGATCGTCAGGGGCCTCAGCCCCAGCATTTT
TRBV30	NA	TRBJ2-4	TRBD2	CAWSPGLALNIQYF	TGTGCCTGGAGCCCGGGACTAGCGTTGAACATTCAGTACTTC
TRBV2	NA	TRBJ1-5	NA	CASSSRPQGIQPQHF	TGTGCCAGCAGTTCCCGACCTCAGGGGATTCAGCCCCAGCATTTT
TRBV10-3	NA	TRBJ2-3	TRBD2	CAVLSLAGGGTSTDTQYF	TGTGCCGTCCTATCACTAGCGGGAGGCGGTACCAGCACAGATACGCAGTATTTT
TRBV5-5	NA	TRBJ1-5	NA	CASSFLGDSNQPQHF	TGTGCCAGCAGCTTTCTCGGGGATAGCAATCAGCCCCAGCATTTT
TRBV9	few	TRBJ2-3	NA	CASSVQAGLTDTQYF	TGTGCCAGCAGCGTACAGGCGGGACTCACAGATACGCAGTATTTT
TRBV29-1	few	TRBJ2-7	TRBD1	CSARQGGTYEQYF	TGCAGCGCACGACAGGGGGGAACCTACGAGCAGTACTTC
TRBV19	few	TRBJ1-6	TRBD1	CATQNRGSSYNSPLHF	TGTGCCACCCAGAACAGGGGGAGCTCCTATAATTCACCCCTCCACTTT
TRBV27	NA	TRBJ2-7	TRBD1	CASSLRPPGTGVEQYF	TGTGCCAGCAGTTTAAGGCCTCCCGGGACAGGGGTAGAGCAGTACTTC
TRBV6-4	NA	TRBJ1-1	NA	CASSDRPEQGAEAFF	TGTGCCAGCAGTGACAGGCCGGAACAGGGCGCTGAAGCTTTCTTT
TRBV5-1	NA	TRBJ2-1	TRBD2	CASSLASGFTNEQFF	TGCGCCAGCAGCTTAGCTAGCGGGTTTACCAATGAGCAGTTCTTC
TRBV5-1	NA	TRBJ2-5	NA	CASSLNLPNSQETQYF	TGCGCCAGCAGCTTGAATTTGCCTAATTCCCAAGAGACCCAGTACTTC
TRBV19	NA	TRBJ1-5	TRBD1	CASSTSGTGGNQPQHF	TGTGCCAGTAGTACCTCCGGGACAGGGGGCAATCAGCCCCAGCATTTT
TRBV5-1	NA	TRBJ2-3	TRBD1	CASSLDRAADTQYF	TGCGCCAGCAGCCTAGACAGGGCAGCAGATACGCAGTATTTT
TRBV2	NA	TRBJ1-5	NA	CASSVNRANQPQHF	TGTGCCAGCAGTGTTAACAGGGCTAATCAGCCCCAGCATTTT
TRBV1	NA	TRBJ2-1	NA	CTSSLMDQGAGDEQFF	TGCACCAGCAGCCTAATGGACCAGGGGGCCGGGGATGAGCAGTTCTTC
TRBV9	NA	TRBJ2-3	NA	CASSVVGSNPTDTQYF	TGTGCCAGCAGCGTAGTCGGTTCTAACCCCACAGATACGCAGTATTTT
TRBV6-5	NA	TRBJ1-6	TRBD1	CASSSRDRGRESPLHF	TGTGCCAGCAGTTCTCGGGACAGGGGGCGCGAGTCACCCCTCCACTTT
TRBV7-2	NA	TRBJ1-2	TRBD1	CASAPQGGANYGYTF	TGTGCCAGCGCCCCCCAAGGGGGCGCTAACTATGGCTACACCTTC
TRBV19	NA	TRBJ1-1	TRBD1	CASSLRDSSTRNTEAFF	TGTGCCAGTAGCCTCCGGGACAGCAGTACGAGGAACACTGAAGCTTTCTTT
TRBV5-6	NA	TRBJ1-5	NA	CASSLASRQGDQPQHF	TGTGCCAGCAGCTTGGCCTCTCGGCAAGGGGATCAGCCCCAGCATTTT
TRBV5-1	few	TRBJ2-2	TRBD1	CASSYTSGTANTGELFF	TGCGCCAGCAGCTACACCTCCGGGACAGCGAACACCGGGGAGCTGTTTTTT
TRBV18	NA	TRBJ2-2	TRBD1	CASSPRRQGSMELFF	TGTGCCAGCTCACCACGTCGACAGGGGTCGATGGAGCTGTTTTTT
TRBV9	NA	TRBJ2-5	TRBD1	CASSVETGAETQYF	TGTGCCAGCAGCGTAGAAACAGGGGCGGAGACCCAGTACTTC
TRBV7-2	NA	TRBJ1-5	NA	CASSLAVHPQPQHF	TGTGCCAGCAGCTTAGCTGTCCATCCCCAGCCCCAGCATTTT
TRBV19	NA	TRBJ2-7	TRBD2	CASTKTSGGGSTYEQYF	TGTGCCAGTACTAAGACTAGCGGGGGGGGATCCACCTACGAGCAGTACTTC
TRBV12-5	NA	TRBJ2-1	TRBD2	CASGPRTSGDNEQFF	TGTGCTAGTGGCCCCCGGACTAGCGGGGACAATGAGCAGTTCTTC